The 32 T cell receptor beta chains below were found in one sample sequenced in a study of human T cells and chemical hapten exposure. Time point described: pre-sensitization, week 0. Described treatment: therapeutic diphenylcyclopropenone sensitization with weekly scalp DPC. TCRdb re-analysed the RACE reads in MiXCR, keeping a single row per CDR3 protein. This sample has 45,000 to 60,000 distinct CDR3 sequences, with roughly 8.8% found just once. Sample: whole blood, taken in connection with sensitization to the hapten diphenylcyclopropenone (DPC). The receptors come from a woman between 40 and 50 years old with alopecia areata. Some clones in this sample may be carry-over from other donors' samples.

On this clonotype: Just one base apart from a much larger clone, this may be a read error. This chain links TRBV7-9 with TRBJ2-5; possibly TRBD1 for D (6 bases). Trimming pared 4 bases from V and 4 bases from J, leaving 22 bases between. Germline V gives CDR1 SEHNR, CDR2 FQNEAQ (reference sequence). CDR3 length: 17 amino acids. The DNA of the CDR3 is TGTGCCAGCAGCTCGCTAAGCAACAGGGAAATGCGAGAGACCCAGTACTTC. This codes for CASSSLSNREMRETQYF.

This clonotype was detected many times. The chain links TRBV27 to TRBJ2-7, with a possible D match to TRBD1 (5 bases). CDR1 is MNHEY, CDR2 SMNVEV, per germline (reference sequence). The CDR3 runs to 14 residues. Trimming shortened V by 6 bases and J by 0 bases, and 12 bases separated the two germline ends. Here the CDR3 reads CASSAGASSYEQYF. The DNA for the CDR3 is TGTGCCAGCAGCGCTGGGGCGAGCTCCTACGAGCAGTACTTC.

The genes are TRBV28 and TRBJ2-5; a possible D gene is TRBD1 (5 bases). Germline V gives CDR1 MDHEN, CDR2 SYDVKM. V was clipped by 6 bases and J by 7 bases, with 15 bases between them. There are 13 residues in the CDR3. The CDR3 DNA reads TGTGCCAGCAGGTCCCCAGGGTCGGTGACCCAGTACTTC. This gives the protein CASRSPGSVTQYF.

V is TRBV9 and J is TRBJ2-3; D is uncertain. Germline values: CDR1 SGDLS, CDR2 YYNGEE. Trimming took 4 bases from V and 10 from J, leaving 13 bases between them. The CDR3 is 12 amino acids. The CDR3 is CASSRDSGAQYF. The CDR3 coding sequence is TGTGCCAGCAGCCGCGACTCCGGAGCGCAGTATTTT. Drawing the rest from reference TRBV9 and TRBJ2-3, the complete variable domain is DSGVTQTPKHLITATGQRVTLRCSPRSGDLSVYWYQQSLDQGLQFLIQYYNGEERAKGNILERFSAQQFPDLHSELNLSSLELGDSALYFCASSRDSGAQYFGPGTRLTVL.

This clonotype was seen many times. This chain uses TRBV7-2 with TRBJ2-5; 11 positions agree with TRBD2. The CDR3 length is 19 residues. The J segment lost 0 bases and the V segment lost 1 base, leaving 10 bases of the junction unmatched. CDR1 is SGHTA, CDR2 FQGNSA, per germline. CDR3 bases: TGTGCCAGCAGCTTAGTCGCGACTAGCGGGGCCGGATACCAAGAGACCCAGTACTTC. Protein: CASSLVATSGAGYQETQYF.

This clonotype was recorded at least ten times. V usage is TRBV6-6 and J usage is TRBJ2-2; D ambiguous. Germline assignment: CDR1 MNHNY and CDR2 SVGAGI (reference sequence). This CDR3 contains 11 residues. V was clipped by 8 bases and J by 3 bases, with 4 bases between them. The CDR3 DNA is TGTGCCAGCCATCACACCGGGGAGCTGTTTTTT. This encodes CASHHTGELFF.

At least ten counts were recorded for this clonotype. The J gene is TRBJ1-6, the V gene TRBV7-9, with D maybe TRBD1 (5 bases). Germline loops: CDR1 SEHNR, CDR2 FQNEAQ (reference sequence). The CDR3 has 14 residues. V lost 5 bases, J lost 9 bases, and 14 bases lay in between. DNA of the CDR3: TGTGCCAGCAGCGTCGATTGGGGGAGTTCACCCCTCCACTTT. This gives the protein CASSVDWGSSPLHF.

Only a few counts were recorded for this clonotype. This chain joins TRBV3-1 and TRBJ2-7, with D maybe TRBD1 (5 bases). Per the germline V gene, CDR1 is LGHDT and CDR2 is YNNKEL (reference sequence). This CDR3 region has 13 residues. CDR3 sequence reads: CASSLESYSMGPV. CDR3 nucleotides: TGTGCCAGCAGCCTCGAGAGTTATTCTATGGGGCCCGTC.

This clonotype appeared a few times. V is TRBV6-1 and J is TRBJ2-5; D ambiguous. Germline lookup yields CDR1 MNHNS and CDR2 SASEGT. The CDR3 runs 15 residues. Trimming removed 1 base from V and 1 base from J, with 10 bases in between. The CDR3 region is CASSEGGSFQETQYF. CDR3 nucleotides: TGTGCCAGCAGTGAAGGGGGAAGTTTCCAAGAGACCCAGTACTTC.

This clonotype was seen at least ten times. This chain uses TRBV29-1 with TRBJ2-2, with D perhaps assigned TRBD1 or TRBD2 (5 bases each). This CDR3 is built from 12 residues. Germline lookup yields CDR1 SQVTM and CDR2 ANQGSEA. The V gene lost 7 bases and the J gene lost 6 bases, with 12 bases spanning the gap. This CDR3 is CSARPGPGELFF. The CDR3 DNA is TGCAGCGCCCGGCCGGGGCCCGGGGAGCTGTTTTTT.

This clonotype was recorded many times. The V gene is TRBV5-1, the J gene TRBJ1-1; 7 bases fit TRBD1. The CDR3 extends over 14 amino acids. After removal of 6 bases from V and 6 bases from J, the junction contained 11 bases not matched to a gene. Germline V gene lookup returns CDR1 SGHRS and CDR2 YFSETQ. CDR3 nucleotides: TGCGCCAGCATCCTAATACCGGGACAGTCTGAAGCTTTCTTT. This sequence encodes CASILIPGQSEAFF.

On this clonotype: This may come from a read error, since a much larger clone is one base off. This chain uses TRBV11-2 with TRBJ2-1, with 7 bases lining up with TRBD1. The V gene's germline CDR1 is SGHAT and CDR2 FQNNGV. The CDR3 totals 16 residues. The CDR3 protein is CANSLAFGTDYNEQFF. In DNA, the CDR3 is TGTGCCAACAGCTTAGCATTCGGGACAGATTACAATGAGCAGTTCTTC.

This clonotype was seen a handful of times. The rearrangement links TRBV6-2 or TRBV6-3 to TRBJ2-7; 7 bases line up with TRBD1. CDR3 length: 15 residues. CDR1 and CDR2 from the germline V gene are MNHEY and SVGEGT. With V trimmed by 6 bases and J by 2 bases, 10 bases remained unmatched. DNA for the CDR3: TGTGCCAGCAGCGGCGACAGGGCCTTTACCTACGAGCAGTACTTC. This translates into CASSGDRAFTYEQYF.

The sample holds a few counts of this clonotype. The rearrangement uses TRBV3-1 and TRBJ2-3, with D unclear. The CDR3 has 13 amino acids. Germline V CDR1 and CDR2: LGHDT, YNNKEL (reference sequence). V lost 0 bases to trimming and J lost 14 bases, with 15 bases between them. This chain's CDR3 is CASSQDGPRKWYF. In nucleotides, the CDR3 is TGTGCCAGCAGCCAAGACGGGCCCAGAAAGTGGTATTTT.

This clonotype has at least ten counts. The J gene is TRBJ1-4, the V gene TRBV2; 9 bases line up with TRBD1. The germline V gene has CDR1 SNHLY and CDR2 FYNNEI. The trim removed 7 bases at V and 10 bases at J, leaving 4 bases unmatched. The CDR3 has 12 amino acids. CDR3 nucleotides: TGTGCCAGCACCGGGACAGGGACAAAACTGTTTTTT. Translation: CASTGTGTKLFF.

This clonotype was counted only a few times. This chain connects TRBV19 to TRBJ2-3, with D possibly TRBD1 on 7 matching bases. CDR1 is LNHDA and CDR2 is SQIVND in the germline V gene (reference sequence). The CDR3 runs to 15 residues. V lost 9 bases and J lost 5, with 21 bases in between. CDR3 in amino acids: CASNQGGTVRDTQYF. CDR3 DNA sequence: TGTGCCAGCAATCAGGGGGGAACAGTTCGAGATACGCAGTATTTT.

V gene TRBV6-5 combines with J gene TRBJ1-2, with D perhaps TRBD1 (6 bases). V was shortened by 2 bases and J by 5 bases, with 9 bases between the two germline ends. The CDR3 is 13 amino acids. Germline V gene lookup returns CDR1 MNHEY and CDR2 SVGAGI. In DNA, the CDR3 is TGTGCCAGCAGTTACGGGGGCGGGTATGGCTACACCTTC. This encodes CASSYGGGYGYTF.

This sequence joins TRBV11-1 and TRBJ2-3, with a weak D call TRBD2 (6 bases). Trimming took off 5 bases at V and 1 base at J, with 13 bases between the two ends. Germline CDR1 is SGHAT and CDR2 is FQDESV (reference sequence). The CDR3 is made up of 15 amino acids. The CDR3 reads CASSRDGSGTDTQYF. CDR3 nucleotide sequence: TGTGCCAGCAGCCGAGACGGGAGCGGCACAGATACGCAGTATTTT.

This clonotype was observed a few times. The chain has TRBV7-2 and TRBJ2-1; D gene unclear. Germline V gene lookup returns CDR1 SGHTA and CDR2 FQGNSA. V gave up 1 base and J gave up 12 bases, with 7 bases separating them. The CDR3 runs 11 residues. The CDR3 protein is CASSLGPMQFF. CDR3 bases: TGTGCCAGCAGCTTAGGACCCATGCAGTTCTTC.

This clonotype was detected a few times. The rearrangement uses TRBV29-1 and TRBJ1-2; D is unresolved. The germline V gene encodes CDR1 SQVTM and CDR2 ANQGSEA. This CDR3 comprises 11 residues. Trimming pared 6 bases from V and 10 bases from J, leaving 15 bases between. CDR3 sequence (DNA): TGCAGCGTGGCCCGCCGGGAAGCCTACACCTTC. Its translation: CSVARREAYTF.

This clonotype came up many times. The chain uses TRBV3-1 and TRBJ2-7; TRBD2 matches 7 bases. Unmatched junction bases numbered 3, after V lost 4 bases and J lost 6 bases. This CDR3 region has 12 residues. The germline V gene encodes CDR1 LGHDT and CDR2 YNNKEL (reference sequence). This CDR3 is CASSRLAGEQYF. In DNA form, the CDR3 reads TGTGCCAGCAGCCGACTAGCAGGCGAGCAGTACTTC.

The chain combines TRBV6-2 or TRBV6-3 with TRBJ2-4; D unclear. The CDR3 extends over 13 amino acids. V lost 6 bases to trimming and J lost 8 bases, with 14 bases between them. The germline CDR1 and CDR2 sequences are MNHEY and SVGEGT. In nucleotides, the CDR3 is TGTGCCAGCAGCTCCGACGTTAGGGACATTCAGTACTTC. It is translated as CASSSDVRDIQYF.

This clonotype was found many times. The genes are TRBV7-9 and TRBJ1-1, with D unclear. Trimming took off 6 bases at V and 3 bases at J, with 11 bases between the two ends. The CDR3 is made up of 13 amino acids. Germline CDR1 SEHNR, CDR2 FQNEAQ (reference sequence). The CDR3 bases are TGTGCCAGCAGATTTGCAGGATACACTGAAGCTTTCTTT. It translates to CASRFAGYTEAFF.

This clonotype was recorded at least ten times. This chain connects TRBV4-2 to TRBJ1-4; TRBD1 matches at 7 bases. The trim removed 1 base at V and 0 bases at J, leaving 2 bases unmatched. There are 16 residues in the CDR3. The germline V gene encodes CDR1 LGHNA and CDR2 YNFKEQ. CDR3 sequence reads: CASSQGQGATNEKLFF. CDR3 DNA sequence: TGTGCCAGCAGCCAAGGGCAGGGGGCAACTAATGAAAAACTGTTTTTT.

This clonotype was counted a few times. The V gene is TRBV13, the J gene TRBJ1-6; D unclear. From germline, CDR1 is PRHDT and CDR2 FYEKMQ (reference sequence). Trimming removed 5 bases at V and 0 bases at J, with 17 bases between. The CDR3 extends over 18 amino acids. In DNA form, the CDR3 reads TGTGCCAGCAGCCTCCGGGCCGCGTTGGGCTCCTATAATTCACCCCTCCACTTT. Its protein is CASSLRAALGSYNSPLHF.

About this clonotype itself: At one of its ends the junction is not consistent with the germline gene, which may arise from a read error. The chain is built from TRBV5-4 and TRBJ1-4; D is possibly TRBD1 (6 bases). The CDR3 has 12 amino acids. Germline V gene lookup returns CDR1 SGHNT and CDR2 YYREEE (reference sequence). The DNA for the CDR3 is TGTGTCAGCAGCTCTACAGGGACCGCACTGTTTTTT. Its protein product is CVSSSTGTALFF. Full variable domain (remainder filled in from reference TRBV5-4 and TRBJ1-4): ETGVTQSPTHLIKTRGQQVTLRCSSQSGHNTVSWYQQALGQGPQFIFQYYREEENGRGNFPPRFSGLQFPNYSSELNVNALELDDSALYLCVSSSTGTALFFGSGTQLSVL.

This clonotype was picked up many times. The chain carries TRBV7-8 and TRBJ2-1; TRBD2 is a possible D gene (7 bases). Germline assignment: CDR1 SGHVS and CDR2 FQNEAQ. CDR3 size: 15 residues. V shed 3 bases and J shed 7 bases, with 16 bases lying between them. The chain's CDR3 is CASSLLGGLGNEQFF. For the CDR3, the DNA is TGTGCCAGCAGCTTGTTGGGGGGGCTTGGAAATGAGCAGTTCTTC. Full variable domain (missing parts from reference TRBV7-8 and TRBJ2-1): GAGVSQSPRYKVAKRGQDVALRCDPISGHVSLFWYQQALGQGPEFLTYFQNEAQLDKSGLPSDRFFAERPEGSVSTLKIQRTQQEDSAVYLCASSLLGGLGNEQFFGPGTRLTVL.

The chain links TRBV7-2 to TRBJ2-3; D is unclear. This CDR3 region has 15 residues. Between the trimmed V and J ends, which lost 0 bases and 0 bases, there was a span of 7 bases. CDR1 and CDR2 (germline): SGHTA, FQGNSA. The CDR3 region has the DNA TGTGCCAGCAGCTTAGCGGCGGTGAGCACAGATACGCAGTATTTT. Translation gives CASSLAAVSTDTQYF. The full variable domain, its missing parts supplied by reference TRBV7-2 and TRBJ2-3, is GAGVSQSPSNKVTEKGKDVELRCDPISGHTALYWYRQSLGQGLEFLIYFQGNSAPDKSGLPSDRFSAERTGGSVSTLTIQRTQQEDSAVYLCASSLAAVSTDTQYFGPGTRLTVL.

This clonotype was seen ten or more times. V gene TRBV30 combines with J gene TRBJ1-3; D ambiguous. This CDR3 has 11 residues. Per the germline V gene, CDR1 is GTSNPN and CDR2 is SVGIG (reference sequence). Trimming pared 2 bases from V and 5 bases from J, leaving 4 bases between. CDR3 coding DNA: TGTGCCTGGAGTCCTCGAAACACCATATATTTT. Amino acids: CAWSPRNTIYF.

In this sample, this clonotype turned up many times. V usage is TRBV5-1 and J usage is TRBJ2-3, with D unclear. CDR1 is SGHRS and CDR2 is YFSETQ in the germline V gene. CDR3 size: 12 residues. Trimming shortened V by 1 base and J by 2 bases, and 2 bases separated the two germline ends. CDR3 residues: CASSLLTDTQYF. As DNA, the CDR3 is TGCGCCAGCAGCTTGCTCACAGATACGCAGTATTTT.

The table lists this clonotype with many counts. CDR3 region: CASSPQGDTQYF. The CDR3 DNA is TGCGCCAGCAGCCCACAGGGAGATACGCAGTATTTT. V and J are TRBV5-1 and TRBJ2-3; maybe TRBD1 (6 bases). V lost 4 bases, J lost 5 bases, and 8 bases lay in between. The germline CDR1 and CDR2 sequences are SGHRS and YFSETQ. This CDR3 spans 12 amino acids. Variable domain in full (rest from reference TRBV5-1 and TRBJ2-3): KAGVTQTPRYLIKTRGQQVTLSCSPISGHRSVSWYQQTPGQGLQFLFEYFSETQRNKGNFPGRFSGRQFSNSRSEMNVSTLELGDSALYLCASSPQGDTQYFGPGTRLTVL.

This clonotype was found a few times. This chain uses TRBV2 with TRBJ2-3; D perhaps matches TRBD2 (6 bases). This CDR3 region has 16 residues. Germline V gene data show CDR1 as SNHLY and CDR2 as FYNNEI. V lost 0 bases to trimming and J lost 11 bases, with 21 bases between them. The DNA of the CDR3 is TGTGCCAGCAGTGAAGCCATTCTCACTACCGCCGGGAGGCAGTATTTT. This gives the protein CASSEAILTTAGRQYF.